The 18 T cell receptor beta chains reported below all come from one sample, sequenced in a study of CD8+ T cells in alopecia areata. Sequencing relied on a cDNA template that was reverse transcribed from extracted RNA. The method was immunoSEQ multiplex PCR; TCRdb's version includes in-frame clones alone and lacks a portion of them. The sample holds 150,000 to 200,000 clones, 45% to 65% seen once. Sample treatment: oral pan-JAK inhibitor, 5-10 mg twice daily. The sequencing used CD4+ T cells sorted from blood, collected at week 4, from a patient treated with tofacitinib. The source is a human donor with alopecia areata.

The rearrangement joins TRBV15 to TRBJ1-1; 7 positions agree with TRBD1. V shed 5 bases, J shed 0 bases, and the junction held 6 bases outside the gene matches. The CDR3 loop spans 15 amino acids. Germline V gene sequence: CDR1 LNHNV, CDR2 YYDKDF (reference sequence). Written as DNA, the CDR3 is TGTGCCACCAGCTTAGACAGGGCCCTGAACACTGAAGCTTTCTTT. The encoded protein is CATSLDRALNTEAFF.

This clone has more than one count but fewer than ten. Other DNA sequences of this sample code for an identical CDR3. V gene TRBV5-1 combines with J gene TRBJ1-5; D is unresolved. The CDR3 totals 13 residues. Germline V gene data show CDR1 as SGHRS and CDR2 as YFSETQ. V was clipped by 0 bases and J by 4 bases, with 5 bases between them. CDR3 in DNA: TGCGCCAGCAGCTTGGAACCGAATCAGCCCCAGCATTTT. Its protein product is CASSLEPNQPQHF.

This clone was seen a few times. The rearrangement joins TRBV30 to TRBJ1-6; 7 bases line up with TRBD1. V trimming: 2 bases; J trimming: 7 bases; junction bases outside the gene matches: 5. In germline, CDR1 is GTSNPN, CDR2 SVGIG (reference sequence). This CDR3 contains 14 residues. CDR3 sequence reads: CAWSQGQSNSPLHF. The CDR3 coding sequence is TGTGCCTGGAGTCAGGGACAGTCAAATTCACCCCTCCACTTT.

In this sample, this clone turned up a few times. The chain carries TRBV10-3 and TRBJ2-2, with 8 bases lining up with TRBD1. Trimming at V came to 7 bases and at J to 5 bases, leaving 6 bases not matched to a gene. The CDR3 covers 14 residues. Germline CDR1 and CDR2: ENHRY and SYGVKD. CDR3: CAITGTGRTGELFF. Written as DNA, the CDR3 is TGTGCCATCACTGGGACAGGACGGACCGGGGAGCTGTTTTTT.

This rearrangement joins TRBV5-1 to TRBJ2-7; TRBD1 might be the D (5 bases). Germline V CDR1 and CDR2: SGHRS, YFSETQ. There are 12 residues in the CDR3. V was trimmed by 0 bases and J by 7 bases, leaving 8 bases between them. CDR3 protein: CASSLDQGEQYF. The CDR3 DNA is TGCGCCAGCAGCTTGGACCAGGGAGAGCAGTACTTC.

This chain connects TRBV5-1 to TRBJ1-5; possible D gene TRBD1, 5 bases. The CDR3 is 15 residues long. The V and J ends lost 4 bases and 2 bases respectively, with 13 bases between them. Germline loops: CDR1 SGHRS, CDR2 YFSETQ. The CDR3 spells CASSLGVGGNQPQHF. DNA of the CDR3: TGCGCCAGCAGCCTCGGGGTAGGGGGCAATCAGCCCCAGCATTTT.

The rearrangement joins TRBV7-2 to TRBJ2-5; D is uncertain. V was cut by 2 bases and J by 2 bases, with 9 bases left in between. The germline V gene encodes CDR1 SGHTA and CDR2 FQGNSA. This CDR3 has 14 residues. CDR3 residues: CASSLQRAQETQYF. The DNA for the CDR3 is TGTGCCAGCAGCTTACAGCGAGCACAAGAGACCCAGTACTTC.

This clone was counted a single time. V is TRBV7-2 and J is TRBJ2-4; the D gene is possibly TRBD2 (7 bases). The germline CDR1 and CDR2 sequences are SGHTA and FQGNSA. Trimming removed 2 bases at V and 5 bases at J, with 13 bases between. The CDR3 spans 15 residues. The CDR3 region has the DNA TGTGCCAGCAGCTTATTCGCGGGGGCGGAAAACATTCAGTACTTC. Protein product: CASSLFAGAENIQYF.

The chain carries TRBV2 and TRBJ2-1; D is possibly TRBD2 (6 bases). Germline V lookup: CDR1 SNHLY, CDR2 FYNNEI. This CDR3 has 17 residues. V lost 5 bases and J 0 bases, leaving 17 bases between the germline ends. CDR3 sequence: CASSRGTPLSSYNEQFF. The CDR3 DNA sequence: TGTGCCAGCAGTCGGGGGACTCCCCTCAGCTCCTACAATGAGCAGTTCTTC.

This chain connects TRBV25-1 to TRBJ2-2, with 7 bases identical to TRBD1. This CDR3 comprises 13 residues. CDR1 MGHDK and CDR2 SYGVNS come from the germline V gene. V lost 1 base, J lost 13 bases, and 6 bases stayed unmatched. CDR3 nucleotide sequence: TGTGCCAGCAGTGAATCATACAGGGGAAGGCTGTTTTTT. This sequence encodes CASSESYRGRLFF.

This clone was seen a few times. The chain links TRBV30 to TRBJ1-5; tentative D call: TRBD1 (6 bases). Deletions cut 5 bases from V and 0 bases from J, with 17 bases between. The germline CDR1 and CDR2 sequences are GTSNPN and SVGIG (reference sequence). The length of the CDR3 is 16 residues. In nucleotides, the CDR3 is TGTGCCTGGTACAGGGAAGGCGTCTATAGCAATCAGCCCCAGCATTTT. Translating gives CAWYREGVYSNQPQHF.

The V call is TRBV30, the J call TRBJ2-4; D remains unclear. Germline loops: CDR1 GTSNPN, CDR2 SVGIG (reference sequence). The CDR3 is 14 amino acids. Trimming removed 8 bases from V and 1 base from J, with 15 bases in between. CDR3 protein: CALAPSEAKNIQYF. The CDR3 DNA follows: TGTGCCCTCGCCCCAAGTGAGGCCAAAAACATTCAGTACTTC.

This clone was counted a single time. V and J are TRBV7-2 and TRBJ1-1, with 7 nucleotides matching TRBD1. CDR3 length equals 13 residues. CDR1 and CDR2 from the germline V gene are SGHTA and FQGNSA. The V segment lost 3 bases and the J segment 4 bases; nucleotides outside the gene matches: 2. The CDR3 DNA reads TGTGCCAGCAGCTTTGCAGGGGGCACTGAAGCTTTCTTT. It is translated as CASSFAGGTEAFF.

The CDR3 DNA sequence: TGTGCCAGTAGCCGACTGAGGACAGCAAACAATCAGCCCCAGCATTTT. This sequence encodes CASSRLRTANNQPQHF. The chain is built from TRBV19 and TRBJ1-5, with TRBD1 as a possible D gene (6 bases). The V and J ends lost 6 bases and 3 bases respectively, with 18 bases between them. Germline-derived CDR1 and CDR2 are LNHDA and SQIVND (reference sequence). The CDR3 spans 16 residues.

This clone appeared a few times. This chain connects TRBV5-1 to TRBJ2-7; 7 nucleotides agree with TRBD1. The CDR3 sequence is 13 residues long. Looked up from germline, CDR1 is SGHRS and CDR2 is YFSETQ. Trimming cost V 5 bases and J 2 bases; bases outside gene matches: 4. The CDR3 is CASREQGAYEQYF. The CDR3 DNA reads TGCGCCAGCAGAGAGCAGGGGGCCTACGAGCAGTACTTC. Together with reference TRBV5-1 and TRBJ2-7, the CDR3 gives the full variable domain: KAGVTQTPRYLIKTRGQQVTLSCSPISGHRSVSWYQQTPGQGLQFLFEYFSETQRNKGNFPGRFSGRQFSNSRSEMNVSTLELGDSALYLCASREQGAYEQYFGPGTRLTVT.

The CDR3 loop is CAWSALADIAKNIQYF. As DNA, the CDR3 is TGTGCCTGGAGTGCACTAGCGGATATAGCCAAAAACATTCAGTACTTC. This rearrangement joins TRBV30 to TRBJ2-4, with 8 bases matching TRBD2. CDR3 length equals 16 residues. The germline gives CDR1 GTSNPN, CDR2 SVGIG (reference sequence). V was pared by 1 base and J by 0 bases, with 5 bases of the junction left unmatched.

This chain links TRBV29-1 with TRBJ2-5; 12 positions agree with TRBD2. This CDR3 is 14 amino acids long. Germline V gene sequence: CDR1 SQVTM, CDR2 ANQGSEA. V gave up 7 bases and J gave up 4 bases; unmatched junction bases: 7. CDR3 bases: TGCAGCGCCGGACTAGCGGGGATAGGAGAGACCCAGTACTTC. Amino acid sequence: CSAGLAGIGETQYF.

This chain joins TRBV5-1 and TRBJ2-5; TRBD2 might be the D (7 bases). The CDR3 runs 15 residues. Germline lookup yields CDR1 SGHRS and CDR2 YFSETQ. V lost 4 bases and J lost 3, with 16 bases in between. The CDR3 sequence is CASSQGSGTEETQYF. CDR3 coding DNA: TGCGCCAGCAGCCAGGGGAGCGGGACTGAAGAGACCCAGTACTTC.